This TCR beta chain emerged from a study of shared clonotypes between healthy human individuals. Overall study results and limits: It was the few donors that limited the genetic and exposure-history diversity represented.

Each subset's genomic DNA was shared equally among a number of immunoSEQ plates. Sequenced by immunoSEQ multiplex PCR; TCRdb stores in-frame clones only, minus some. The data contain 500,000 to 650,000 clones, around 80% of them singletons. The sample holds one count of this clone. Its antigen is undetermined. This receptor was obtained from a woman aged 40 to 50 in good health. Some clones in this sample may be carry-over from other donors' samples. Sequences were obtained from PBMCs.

CDR3 coding DNA: TGCGCCAGCAGCCCCGGGACAGCGAACACCGGGGAGCTGTTTTTT. This codes for CASSPGTANTGELFF. The V call is TRBV4-3, the J call TRBJ2-2, with TRBD1 matching 7 bases. Germline CDR1 reads LGHNA; CDR2 reads YSLEER. The CDR3 runs to 15 residues. V trimming: 4 bases; J trimming: 0 bases; junction bases outside the gene matches: 2.